This T cell receptor (beta chain) stems from a study of shared clonotypes between healthy human individuals. Findings and caveats of the study: Relative to memory subsets, naive subsets generally showed larger estimated richness.

The healthy adult donors were HIV-negative and reported no recent acute infections or vaccinations. Only one count was recorded for this clone. Its antigen is unidentified. Germline V gives CDR1 MNHNS, CDR2 SASEGT. J gave up 1 base and V 10 bases, and 5 bases lay outside the gene matches. This CDR3 contains 13 residues. Measured with immunoSEQ multiplex PCR; TCRdb has only the in-frame clones, and not every one. The table records a few million clones, approximately 94% of them present only once. The sample was naive CD4+ T cells sorted from blood. Subset indicated: CD45RA+ positively selected. The V and J genes are TRBV6-1 and TRBJ2-3; 7 bases fit TRBD2. This sequence was found in a man between 18 and 29 years old in good health. CDR3 protein: CANRAGRTDTQYF. The CDR3 DNA is TGTGCCAACAGAGCGGGGCGCACAGATACGCAGTATTTT.